This T cell receptor beta chain was sequenced in a study of T-cell memory formation after mild COVID-19. A note on this clonotype: Antigen specificity is unknown.

cDNA libraries for TCR alpha and TCR beta, carrying sample barcodes and UMIs, came from 5'RACE with constant-segment primers. Via MiXCR, TCRdb re-called the 5' RACE reads, giving one row per CDR3 protein. The table records 250,000 to 350,000 distinct CDR3 sequences, just under 20% of them present only once. Overall study results and limits: The pre-infection memory compartment contained some responding clones, suggesting cross-reactive memory joined. Clones shrinking between day 15 and 85 showed a balanced CD4/CD8 split, and those that grew later tilted toward CD4+. CD4+ contracting clones were found mainly in CM and EM, and CD8+ ones in EMRA.

The receptor comes from a man in his late teens or twenties who had mild COVID-19 (a few samples of this study predate the infection). Cell type and time point are not known. Sequences were obtained from PBMCs or a T cell subset sorted from them (not recorded which).

The CDR3 loop reads CASSVGWGTEAFF. The CDR3 bases are TGTGCCAGCAGCGTAGGTTGGGGGACTGAAGCTTTCTTT. This chain joins TRBV9 and TRBJ1-1, with D perhaps TRBD1 (5 bases). Germline V gene sequence: CDR1 SGDLS, CDR2 YYNGEE. This CDR3 contains 13 residues. Trimming took 0 bases from V and 5 from J, leaving 8 bases between them.